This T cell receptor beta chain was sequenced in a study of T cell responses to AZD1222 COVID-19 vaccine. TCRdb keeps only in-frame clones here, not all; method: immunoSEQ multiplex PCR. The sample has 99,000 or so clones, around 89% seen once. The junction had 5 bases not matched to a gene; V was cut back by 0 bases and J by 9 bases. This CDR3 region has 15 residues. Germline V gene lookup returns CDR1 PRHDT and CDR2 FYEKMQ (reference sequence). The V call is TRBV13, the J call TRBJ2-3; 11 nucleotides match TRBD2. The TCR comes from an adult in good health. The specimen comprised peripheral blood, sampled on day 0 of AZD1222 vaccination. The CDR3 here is CASSLGLAGGGTQYF. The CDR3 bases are TGTGCCAGCAGCTTAGGGCTAGCGGGGGGAGGCACGCAGTATTTT.